Listed here are 22 T cell receptor beta chains from one sample, sequenced in a study of lymphopenia after photon versus proton radiotherapy. Some clones are missing from TCRdb's copy, which holds only in-frame ones; the method was immunoSEQ multiplex PCR. The repertoire holds fewer than 50,000 clones, with approximately 85% as singletons. Sequenced here: peripheral blood, sampled from a patient treated with photon-based radiotherapy. All receptors come from a man in his forties or fifties with gastric cancer.

The J gene is TRBJ2-1, the V gene TRBV4-3; perhaps TRBD2 as D (6 bases). CDR1 is LGHNA, CDR2 YSLEER, per germline. The V end was cut by 0 bases, the J end by 8 bases, with 8 bases between. The CDR3 totals 13 residues. CDR3 sequence: CASSQDSGHEQFF. In DNA form, the CDR3 reads TGCGCCAGCAGCCAAGATAGCGGCCATGAGCAGTTCTTC.

This chain connects TRBV4-3 to TRBJ1-1, with D unresolved. Trimming stripped 2 bases from V and 0 bases from J, with 13 bases between. CDR1 is LGHNA and CDR2 is YSLEER in the germline V gene. There are 16 residues in the CDR3. The CDR3 DNA sequence: TGCGCCAGCAGCCAATACCGAATAGATATGAACACTGAAGCTTTCTTT. Encoded protein: CASSQYRIDMNTEAFF.

The table lists this clone with a count of one. The V and J genes are TRBV19 and TRBJ1-2; tentative D call: TRBD1 (6 bases). The CDR3 has 13 residues. The germline V and J ends were trimmed by 3 bases and 9 bases, with 14 bases remaining between them. In germline, CDR1 is LNHDA, CDR2 SQIVND (reference sequence). The CDR3 DNA reads TGTGCCAGTAGTATTAAGGGGGGGTTACGCTACACCTTC. It specifies CASSIKGGLRYTF.

CDR3 loop: CASSAGQQEKLFF. Here the CDR3 DNA reads TGTGCCAGCAGCGCGGGACAGCAAGAAAAACTGTTTTTT. The gene calls are TRBV9 and TRBJ1-4, with 7 bases that match TRBD1. Per the germline V gene, CDR1 is SGDLS and CDR2 is YYNGEE. CDR3 length equals 13 residues. V was pared by 3 bases and J by 8 bases, with 4 bases of the junction left unmatched.

The J gene is TRBJ1-4, the V gene TRBV11-2, with 7 bases aligning to TRBD1. Germline V gives CDR1 SGHAT, CDR2 FQNNGV. The CDR3 has 13 amino acids. Trimming at V came to 5 bases and at J to 7 bases, leaving 4 bases not matched to a gene. CDR3 amino acids: CASSLGDSEKLFF. The DNA of the CDR3 is TGTGCCAGCAGCCTAGGGGACAGTGAAAAACTGTTTTTT.

J is TRBJ1-2 and V is TRBV10-1; D perhaps matches TRBD1 (5 bases). Germline CDR1 is WNHNN and CDR2 is SYGVQD (reference sequence). The CDR3 covers 13 residues. V dropped 2 bases and J dropped 8 bases, with 12 bases sitting between them. CDR3 sequence reads: CASSEVQGGGYTF. DNA of the CDR3: TGCGCCAGCAGTGAGGTGCAGGGAGGCGGCTACACCTTC.

The CDR3 nucleotides read TGTGCCAGCAGTTACTCCCAAACCGGGGAGCTGTTTTTT. Translation: CASSYSQTGELFF. This chain connects TRBV6-5 to TRBJ2-2; no clear D gene. Between the trimmed V and J ends, which lost 0 bases and 5 bases, there was a span of 4 bases. Germline loops: CDR1 MNHEY, CDR2 SVGAGI. CDR3 length equals 13 residues.

This clone came up a few times. This chain joins TRBV7-8 and TRBJ2-7; TRBD1 matches 9 bases. The germline gives CDR1 SGHVS, CDR2 FQNEAQ. The trim removed 1 base at V and 0 bases at J, leaving 7 bases unmatched. The length of the CDR3 is 17 residues. The CDR3 reads CASSLGGRTGVSYEQYF. CDR3 sequence (DNA): TGTGCCAGCAGCTTAGGCGGTCGGACAGGGGTCTCCTACGAGCAGTACTTC. Full variable domain (remainder filled in from reference TRBV7-8 and TRBJ2-7): GAGVSQSPRYKVAKRGQDVALRCDPISGHVSLFWYQQALGQGPEFLTYFQNEAQLDKSGLPSDRFFAERPEGSVSTLKIQRTQQEDSAVYLCASSLGGRTGVSYEQYFGPGTRLTVT.

CDR3 residues: CASSPGLSYNSPLHF. The CDR3 coding sequence is TGTGCCAGCTCACCAGGACTCTCCTATAATTCACCCCTCCACTTT. This chain links TRBV18 with TRBJ1-6, with D unresolved. The length of the CDR3 is 15 residues. Deletions cut 2 bases from V and 0 bases from J, with 5 bases between. In germline, CDR1 is KGHSH, CDR2 LQKENI. Full variable domain (outside the CDR3, taken from reference TRBV18 and TRBJ1-6): NAGVMQNPRHLVRRRGQEARLRCSPMKGHSHVYWYRQLPEEGLKFMVYLQKENIIDESGMPKERFSAEFPKEGPSILRIQQVVRGDSAAYFCASSPGLSYNSPLHFGNGTRLTVT.

The rearrangement links TRBV27 to TRBJ2-1; 8 bases agree with TRBD1. Germline assignment: CDR1 MNHEY and CDR2 SMNVEV (reference sequence). The ends lost 5 bases at V and 5 bases at J; junction bases unmatched: 11. The CDR3 sequence is 16 residues long. The CDR3 sequence is CASSPLGTGHDNEQFF. The CDR3 DNA sequence: TGTGCCAGCAGTCCGTTAGGGACAGGCCATGACAATGAGCAGTTCTTC.

The chain couples TRBV6-1 to TRBJ2-7, with 7 nucleotides matching TRBD2. Germline V gives CDR1 MNHNS, CDR2 SASEGT. CDR3 length equals 14 residues. V lost 2 bases, J lost 6 bases, and 7 bases stayed unmatched. The CDR3 DNA follows: TGTGCCAGCAGTGAACTCTGGGGGGGTGCCGAGCAGTACTTC. This encodes CASSELWGGAEQYF.

The chain links TRBV5-1 to TRBJ1-2, with TRBD1 matching over 9 bases. The germline CDR1 and CDR2 sequences are SGHRS and YFSETQ. The CDR3 spans 13 residues. With 6 bases clipped from V and 7 bases from J, the junction kept 7 bases outside the gene matches. The CDR3 DNA is TGCGCCAGCACGCCCACAGGGGGCTTTGGCTACACCTTC. Translating gives CASTPTGGFGYTF.

The chain carries TRBV13 and TRBJ2-3, with TRBD2 identical over 14 bases. The trim removed 5 bases at V and 6 bases at J, leaving 4 bases unmatched. This CDR3 is built from 15 residues. Germline lookup yields CDR1 PRHDT and CDR2 FYEKMQ (reference sequence). The CDR3 DNA reads as TGTGCCAGCAGCCCCCGGACTAGCGGGGGGGATACGCAGTATTTT. Its translation is CASSPRTSGGDTQYF. The full variable domain, rest sourced from reference TRBV13 and TRBJ2-3, is AAGVIQSPRHLIKEKRETATLKCYPIPRHDTVYWYQQGPGQDPQFLISFYEKMQSDKGSIPDRFSAQQFSDYHSELNMSSLELGDSALYFCASSPRTSGGDTQYFGPGTRLTVL.

This chain uses TRBV13 with TRBJ2-3; 7 bases map to TRBD2. This CDR3 spans 17 amino acids. Germline V gene sequence: CDR1 PRHDT, CDR2 FYEKMQ (reference sequence). J gave up 0 bases and V 5 bases, and 11 bases lay outside the gene matches. The CDR3 DNA reads TGTGCCAGCAGCAGAAGCGGGACCAAGGCTAGCACAGATACGCAGTATTTT. This gives the protein CASSRSGTKASTDTQYF.

The V gene is TRBV5-4, the J gene TRBJ1-1; D perhaps matches TRBD1 (6 bases). Trimming removed 3 bases at V and 3 bases at J, with 12 bases between. The CDR3 contains 14 residues. Germline loops: CDR1 SGHNT, CDR2 YYREEE (reference sequence). CDR3: CASSWGSGDTEAFF. As DNA, the CDR3 is TGTGCCAGCAGCTGGGGTTCAGGGGACACTGAAGCTTTCTTT.

Concerning this clone itself: An end of the junction differs from the germline gene, which may be a read error. The CDR3, as DNA: TGTGCTAGCAGCTTAGAGCGGGGGGGCGATGAGCAGTTCTTC. As protein: CASSLERGGDEQFF. The J gene is TRBJ2-1, the V gene TRBV7-7, with 10 bases that match TRBD2. This CDR3 has 14 residues. Germline CDR1 is SSHAT and CDR2 is FNYEAQ (reference sequence).

This clone turned up a few times. This rearrangement joins TRBV7-3 to TRBJ2-2; no clear D. The CDR3 spans 15 residues. The ends were cut back, 6 bases at V and 4 bases at J, with 15 bases in the middle. Per germline, CDR1 SGHTA and CDR2 FQGTGA. The DNA for the CDR3 is TGTGCCAGCAGAGCAGACACTGTAATCACCGGGGAGCTGTTTTTT. Translating it yields CASRADTVITGELFF.

The CDR3 spells CASSPHRGSTDTQYF. The CDR3 DNA follows: TGTGCCAGCAGTCCGCATAGGGGGAGCACAGATACGCAGTATTTT. The chain couples TRBV27 to TRBJ2-3; D possibly corresponds to TRBD1 (6 bases). Trimming cost V 5 bases and J 0 bases, with 12 bases left between them. Per the germline V gene, CDR1 is MNHEY and CDR2 is SMNVEV (reference sequence). The CDR3 length is 15 residues.

This rearrangement joins TRBV28 to TRBJ2-7; D ambiguous. From germline, CDR1 is MDHEN and CDR2 SYDVKM. The CDR3 is 14 amino acids. Trimming pared 1 base from V and 0 bases from J, leaving 7 bases between. CDR3 protein: CASSLLQSSYEQYF. The CDR3 region has the DNA TGTGCCAGCAGTTTATTGCAGAGCTCCTACGAGCAGTACTTC.

V is TRBV11-2 and J is TRBJ1-1, with D possibly matching TRBD1 (5 bases). V was clipped by 4 bases and J by 0 bases, with 15 bases between them. The CDR3 totals 16 residues. CDR1 is SGHAT and CDR2 is FQNNGV in the germline V gene. CDR3 loop: CASSYKPGPVNTEAFF. The CDR3 coding sequence is TGTGCCAGCAGCTATAAACCGGGGCCGGTGAACACTGAAGCTTTCTTT.

The rearrangement uses TRBV7-9 and TRBJ2-5; maybe TRBD2 (7 bases). Germline V lookup: CDR1 SEHNR, CDR2 FQNEAQ (reference sequence). This CDR3 has 13 amino acids. V lost 5 bases and J 5 bases, leaving 12 bases between the germline ends. CDR3: CASSPGGRETQYF. For the CDR3, the DNA is TGTGCCAGCAGCCCCGGGGGGCGGGAGACCCAGTACTTC.

The chain uses TRBV19 and TRBJ1-5, with no clear D. Germline V CDR1 and CDR2: LNHDA, SQIVND (reference sequence). This CDR3 is built from 12 residues. With 6 bases removed from V and 8 bases from J, the gap between germline ends came to 11 bases. DNA for the CDR3: TGTGCCAGTAGGGTAGGAGTGGAGCCCCAGCATTTT. Encoded protein: CASRVGVEPQHF. The variable domain in full, with the rest retrieved from reference TRBV19 and TRBJ1-5, is DGGITQSPKYLFRKEGQNVTLSCEQNLNHDAMYWYRQDPGQGLRLIYYSQIVNDFQKGDIAEGYSVSREKKESFPLTVTSAQKNPTAFYLCASRVGVEPQHFGDGTRLSIL.